This note documents a single T cell receptor beta chain sequence. Its antigen is as yet unknown. The data stem from a study of T cell responses to AZD1222 COVID-19 vaccine. Assay: immunoSEQ multiplex PCR; the TCRdb copy retains only in-frame clones and omits some. The sample consists of about 110,000 clones, less than 95% of them appearing once. The study's findings and limits: White British ancestry dominated among donors, who included more females, and clonal diversity was possibly underestimated. Spike-specific TCR breadth and depth grew following two AZD1222 doses. At 160-218 and 743-854, vaccine-associated CD4 TCRs were dominant, and they spanned spike.

The TCR comes from an adult who received the AZD1222 COVID-19 vaccine. Sequenced here: peripheral blood, sampled 28 days after the second AZD1222 dose.

The CDR3 sequence is CASSPLLGNTEAFF. As DNA, the CDR3 is TGTGCCAGCAGCCCCCTTCTGGGGAACACTGAAGCTTTCTTT. This rearrangement joins TRBV3-1 (or the pseudogene TRBV3-2) to TRBJ1-1, with unresolved D. CDR1 LGHDT and CDR2 YNNKEL come from the germline V gene (reference sequence). The CDR3 totals 14 residues. With 4 bases removed from V and 1 base from J, the gap between germline ends came to 10 bases.